The T cell receptor (beta chain) described here comes from a study of CD8 T cells in Susac syndrome. Study background: Treatment at blood withdrawal was none, corticosteroids, or intravenous immunoglobulin alone in Susac syndrome patients.

The germline V and J ends were trimmed by 6 bases and 0 bases, with 9 bases remaining between them. The germline CDR1 and CDR2 sequences are SNHLY and FYNNEI. The CDR3 loop spans 15 amino acids. RNA in amounts of roughly 0.5 to 1 ug was reverse transcribed with random hexamers. TCRdb used MiXCR to reprocess the immunoSEQ multiplex PCR reads, holding one entry per CDR3 protein. The table records 75,000 to 95,000 distinct CDR3 sequences, 95% of them present only once. The clonotype comes from a human donor with Susac syndrome. The chain combines TRBV2 with TRBJ2-6, with D possibly matching TRBD2 (5 bases). The sample comprised CD8+ T cells from PBMCs. CDR3 bases: TGTGCCAGCAGCCACGACTACTCTGGGGCCAACGTCCTGACTTTC. Amino acids: CASSHDYSGANVLTF.